The entry below gives a single T cell receptor (beta chain) sequence along with its context. Its binding antigen is unknown. There are no base qualities to consult, and no much larger clone falls within one base. These data come from a study of blood T cell repertoires in COVID-19 (dated by TCRdb to 2020 to 2021). Study-level background: Collaborator samples came from the United States, Italy and Spain and covered acute and convalescent phases of COVID-19. The dataset comprised deeply sampled blood TCRbeta repertoires from subjects exposed to, actively infected with, or recovered from COVID-19. A de-identified subject ID, COVID-19 status, age in years and sex were almost always included in the sample metadata. A freely available public database, intended as a resource for researchers studying the immune response to SARS-CoV-2, is where the repertoires were released. The prospective study material was composed of cDNA or gDNA derived from T cells, B-cell-depleted T cells, or PBMCs. Where available, HLA class I and class II types were obtained from metadata supplied by the sample provider rather than from assay-based typing. The samples were drawn from two sources: the first 160 participants of the ongoing ImmuneRACE study, and 1,254 subjects contributed by 6 global collaborators. The study at large found these results: Clinical and demographic metadata were provided uncurated, with the amount varying by source and participant.

The immunoSEQ Assay, a bias-controlled multiplex PCR, was used to amplify TCRbeta CDR3 regions from genomic DNA. The study's own analysis went as follows. The number of nucleated cells in each sample was estimated from the amplification of reference gene primers within the assay. Sequence reads were collapsed and filtered to measure the absolute abundance of every unique TCRbeta CDR3 rearrangement. For each sample, productive Simpson clonality was calculated as the square root of Simpson's diversity index over productive rearrangements. The immuneACCESS repertoire file appears here via TCRdb, limited to in-frame rearrangements. These files lack a portion of the clones; in checked studies, under half of the deficit traces to unresolved V genes, and the cause of the others is not known. The DNA was the basis for D and trimming; V, J and clone size are from that table. Recorded for this sample are 200,000 or so clones; around 89% of them occurred a single time. In total, the top ten clones hold 2% to 2.5% of the sample.

Enrolling through a virtual design, the prospective study's participants ranged in age from roughly 18 to 95 years and lived across more than 20 United States geographic areas. To assign participants to cohorts, the prospective study relied on clinical history that participants themselves reported in a screening survey and a study questionnaire. Mobile phlebotomists in the prospective study collected whole blood, serum and a nasopharyngeal or oropharyngeal swab from every participant. Prospective study participants could optionally give additional blood draws and questionnaires over an approximately two-month period. Prospective study blood samples were shipped either frozen or at room temperature before DNA extraction. Source material: PBMCs or T cells enriched from blood (not recorded which). The receptor was derived from a woman aged 40 to 50 with acute COVID-19.

Here is the DNA: TGTGCCAGCAGCCCTCGAGGGCGGGAGACCCAGTACTTC. Its coded protein is CASSPRGRETQYF. The rearranged segments are TRBV3-1 (or the pseudogene TRBV3-2) and TRBJ2-5; D gene: possibly TRBD2, on 5 matching bases. The germline V gene (reference sequence) sets CDR1 to LGHDT and CDR2 to YNNKEL. V is cut by 4 bases and J by 5 bases, and the space between the germline ends is 11 bases. Measured from the cysteine to the phenylalanine, the CDR3 is 13 residues long. CDR3 DNA only is kept here, 39 bases in frame from base 1.